This record covers a single TCR beta chain. Its antigen is undetermined. Individuals with ophthalmopathy presented a Clinical Activity Score of at least 3, a NOSPECS grade of at least 4 and a duration under 3 months. The sample belongs to a study of T cells in Graves' hyperthyroidism and ophthalmopathy. Overall study results and limits: Blood samples included most of the expanded thyroid clonotypes exceeding 0.001.

The CDR3 is 14 amino acids. V dropped 7 bases and J dropped 1 base, with 13 bases sitting between them. Germline V gives CDR1 SNHLY, CDR2 FYNNEI. Amplification targeted TCR beta CDR3 regions from RNA transcripts. The primer set for the first-round RT-PCR of the TCR CDR3 was HTBI. TCRdb ran MiXCR on the multiplex PCR reads and lists one entry per CDR3 protein. Among 250,000 to 300,000 distinct CDR3 sequences, roughly 19% were seen once, and the ten largest hold roughly 39%. This TCR came from a man in his forties or fifties with Graves' ophthalmopathy. The chain links TRBV2 to TRBJ1-1; D is perhaps TRBD1 (5 bases). Material for sequencing was blood. CDR3 amino acids: CASTSGFTNTEAFF. As DNA, the CDR3 is TGTGCCAGCACCTCAGGGTTCACGAACACTGAAGCTTTCTTT.